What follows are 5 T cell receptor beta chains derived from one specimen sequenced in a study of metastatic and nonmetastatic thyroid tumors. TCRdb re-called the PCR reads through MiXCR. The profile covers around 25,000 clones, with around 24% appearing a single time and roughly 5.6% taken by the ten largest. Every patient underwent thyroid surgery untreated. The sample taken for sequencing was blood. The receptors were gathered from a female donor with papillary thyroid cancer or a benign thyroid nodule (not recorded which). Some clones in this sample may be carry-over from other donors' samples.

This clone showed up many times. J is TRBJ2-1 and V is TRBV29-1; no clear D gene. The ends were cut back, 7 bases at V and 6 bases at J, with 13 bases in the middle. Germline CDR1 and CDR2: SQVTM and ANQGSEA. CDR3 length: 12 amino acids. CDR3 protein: CSGKGPGNEQFF. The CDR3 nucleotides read TGCAGCGGTAAGGGTCCGGGCAATGAGCAGTTCTTC.

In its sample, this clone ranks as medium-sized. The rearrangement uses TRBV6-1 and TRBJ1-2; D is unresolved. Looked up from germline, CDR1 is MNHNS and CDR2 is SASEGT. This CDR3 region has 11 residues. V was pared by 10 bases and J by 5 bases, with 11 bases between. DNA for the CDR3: TGTGCCACCTCAGAGTTTTATGGCTACACCTTC. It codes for CATSEFYGYTF.

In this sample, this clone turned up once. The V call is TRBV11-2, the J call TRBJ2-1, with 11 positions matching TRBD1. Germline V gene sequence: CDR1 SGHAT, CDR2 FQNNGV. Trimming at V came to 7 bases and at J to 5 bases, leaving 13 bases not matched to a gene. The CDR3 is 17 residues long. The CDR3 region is CASNPGKWDRGDNEQFF. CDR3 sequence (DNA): TGTGCCAGCAACCCTGGGAAATGGGACAGGGGGGACAATGAGCAGTTCTTC. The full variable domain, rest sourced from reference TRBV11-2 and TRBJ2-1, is EAGVAQSPRYKIIEKRQSVAFWCNPISGHATLYWYQQILGQGPKLLIQFQNNGVVDDSQLPKDRFSAERLKGVDSTLKIQPAKLEDSAVYLCASNPGKWDRGDNEQFFGPGTRLTVL.

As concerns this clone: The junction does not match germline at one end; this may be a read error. The CDR3 sequence: CASSFPRQGGYTEDFF. In DNA form, the CDR3 reads TGTGCCAGCAGCTTTCCTCGACAGGGCGGTTACACTGAAGATTTCTTT. The rearrangement uses TRBV28 and TRBJ1-1; 7 nucleotides agree with TRBD1. CDR1 is MDHEN, CDR2 SYDVKM, per germline. The CDR3 length is 16 residues.

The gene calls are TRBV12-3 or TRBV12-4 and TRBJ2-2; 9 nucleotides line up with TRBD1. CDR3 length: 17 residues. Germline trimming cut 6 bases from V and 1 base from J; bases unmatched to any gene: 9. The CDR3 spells CASRNPVTGGNTGELFF. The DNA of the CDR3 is TGTGCCAGCAGAAATCCCGTGACAGGGGGGAACACCGGGGAGCTGTTTTTT.